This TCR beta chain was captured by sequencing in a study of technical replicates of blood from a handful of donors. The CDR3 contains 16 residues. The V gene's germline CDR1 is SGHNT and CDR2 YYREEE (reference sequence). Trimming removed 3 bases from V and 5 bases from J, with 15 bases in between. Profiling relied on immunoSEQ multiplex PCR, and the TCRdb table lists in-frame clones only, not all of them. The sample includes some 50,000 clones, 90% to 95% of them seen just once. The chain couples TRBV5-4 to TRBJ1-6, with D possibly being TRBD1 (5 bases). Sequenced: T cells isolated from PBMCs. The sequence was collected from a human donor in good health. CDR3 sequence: CASSYAWGGDNSPLHF. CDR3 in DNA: TGTGCCAGCAGCTACGCCTGGGGAGGGGATAATTCACCCCTCCACTTT.